The 22 T cell receptor beta chains listed next were all sequenced from one sample in a study of cytomegalovirus exposure and HLA in healthy donors. Primers for the PCR totalled 60 Vbeta and 13 Jbeta. Libraries were prepared by immunoSEQ multiplex PCR; TCRdb keeps only in-frame clonotypes and omits some of them. The sample shows 75,000 to 80,000 clones, and 3% to 4% sits with its ten largest clones. The specimen sequenced was PBMCs. Receptor source: a man between 18 and 35 years old in good health and CMV-seropositive.

V is TRBV15 and J is TRBJ2-7, with 7 bases aligning to TRBD2. V was pared by 0 bases and J by 5 bases, with 16 bases of the junction left unmatched. Germline assignment: CDR1 LNHNV and CDR2 YYDKDF (reference sequence). This CDR3 region has 18 residues. The CDR3, as DNA: TGTGCCACCAGCAGAGATCCCGCAGGGAGGGGTGTTATCAACGAGCAGTACTTC. It specifies CATSRDPAGRGVINEQYF.

In DNA, the CDR3 is TGTGCCAGCAGAGGACAGGCGAATCAGCCCCAGCATTTT. Protein sequence: CASRGQANQPQHF. The V call is TRBV2, the J call TRBJ1-5; 7 positions agree with TRBD1. CDR1 is SNHLY, CDR2 FYNNEI, per germline. This CDR3 is built from 13 residues. V was clipped by 6 bases and J by 4 bases; unmatched bases: 3.

V and J are TRBV6-5 and TRBJ2-7; TRBD1 agrees at 8 bases. Germline V gene lookup returns CDR1 MNHEY and CDR2 SVGAGI. The CDR3 contains 15 residues. Trimming took 0 bases from V and 2 from J; bases not matched to a gene: 3. This CDR3 reads CASSYSRTGTYEQYF. CDR3 coding DNA: TGTGCCAGCAGTTACTCGAGGACAGGGACCTACGAGCAGTACTTC.

The chain uses TRBV4-1 and TRBJ1-1; TRBD1 aligns across 9 bases. This CDR3 comprises 17 residues. Germline-derived CDR1 and CDR2 are MGHRA and YSYEKL. The V and J ends lost 4 bases and 6 bases, in that order; junction bases with no gene match: 15. CDR3: CASSPGTGYRYVAEAFF. The CDR3 region has the DNA TGCGCCAGCAGCCCCGGGACAGGGTATCGATACGTGGCTGAAGCTTTCTTT.

The rearrangement links TRBV10-3 to TRBJ1-1, with D possibly being TRBD1 (6 bases). From germline, CDR1 is ENHRY and CDR2 SYGVKD. Between the trimmed V and J ends, which lost 6 bases and 4 bases, there was a span of 12 bases. The CDR3 has 13 amino acids. The CDR3 DNA reads as TGTGCCATCAGCCGACAGGTGGTCACTGAAGCTTTCTTT. Translating it yields CAISRQVVTEAFF.

The chain is built from TRBV14 and TRBJ1-1; perhaps TRBD1 as D (5 bases). V was clipped by 3 bases and J by 3 bases, with 11 bases between them. Germline CDR1 and CDR2: SGHDN and FVKESK. CDR3 size: 14 residues. The CDR3: CASSHLGGDTEAFF. In DNA, the CDR3 is TGTGCCAGCAGCCACTTAGGAGGGGACACTGAAGCTTTCTTT.

The chain joins TRBV14 to TRBJ2-1; D is undetermined. Looked up from germline, CDR1 is SGHDN and CDR2 is FVKESK. The CDR3 runs 18 residues. V lost 0 bases and J lost 6, with 21 bases in between. The CDR3 region is CASSQDNLIGGYLNEQFF. CDR3 coding DNA: TGTGCCAGCAGCCAAGACAACTTAATTGGCGGATATCTCAATGAGCAGTTCTTC. The variable domain in full, with the rest retrieved from reference TRBV14 and TRBJ2-1, is EAGVTQFPSHSVIEKGQTVTLRCDPISGHDNLYWYRRVMGKEIKFLLHFVKESKQDESGMPNNRFLAERTGGTYSTLKVQPAELEDSGVYFCASSQDNLIGGYLNEQFFGPGTRLTVL.

V and J are TRBV28 and TRBJ1-2; 9 bases fit TRBD1. Germline CDR1 reads MDHEN; CDR2 reads SYDVKM. V gave up 5 bases and J gave up 0 bases; unmatched junction bases: 7. CDR3 length equals 16 residues. CDR3 in amino acids: CASSNLDRGANYGYTF. The CDR3 nucleotides read TGTGCCAGCAGTAACCTCGACAGGGGGGCTAACTATGGCTACACCTTC.

The rearrangement uses TRBV7-2 and TRBJ1-2; possible D gene TRBD1, 6 bases. Germline CDR1 and CDR2: SGHTA and FQGNSA. CDR3 length equals 14 residues. Between the trimmed V and J ends, which lost 4 bases and 8 bases, there was a span of 17 bases. CDR3 region: CASSSSGDLRGYTF. The CDR3 coding sequence is TGTGCCAGCAGCTCGTCAGGGGACCTTCGAGGCTACACCTTC.

This chain links TRBV27 with TRBJ1-3; 7 nucleotides agree with TRBD1. V was pared by 10 bases and J by 0 bases, with 12 bases of the junction left unmatched. Germline CDR1 reads MNHEY; CDR2 reads SMNVEV (reference sequence). This CDR3 contains 16 residues. CDR3 nucleotides: TGTGCCATCCTGGACAGGCAGGGTTTCTCTGGAAACACCATATATTTT. It codes for CAILDRQGFSGNTIYF.

The genes are TRBV19 and TRBJ1-2, with 7 nucleotides matching TRBD1. The CDR3 covers 14 residues. Per the germline V gene, CDR1 is LNHDA and CDR2 is SQIVND (reference sequence). The V and J ends lost 6 bases and 2 bases, in that order; junction bases with no gene match: 6. CDR3 in DNA: TGTGCCAGTAGATACAGGGGACAGAACTATGGCTACACCTTC. Protein product: CASRYRGQNYGYTF.

The V call is TRBV7-9, the J call TRBJ1-2; possible D gene TRBD1, 5 bases. This CDR3 contains 12 residues. Per germline, CDR1 SEHNR and CDR2 FQNEAQ (reference sequence). V lost 5 bases to trimming and J lost 6 bases, with 10 bases between them. The CDR3: CASSPGGDGYTF. The CDR3 region has the DNA TGTGCCAGCAGCCCCGGGGGGGATGGCTACACCTTC. Using reference TRBV7-9 and TRBJ1-2 for the parts outside the CDR3, the full variable domain is DTGVSQNPRHKITKRGQNVTFRCDPISEHNRLYWYRQTLGQGPEFLTYFQNEAQLEKSRLLSDRFSAERPKGSFSTLEIQRTEQGDSAMYLCASSPGGDGYTFGSGTRLTVV.

The chain couples TRBV5-1 to TRBJ2-2; D is unclear. V lost 1 base and J 0 bases, leaving 10 bases between the germline ends. Germline CDR1 is SGHRS and CDR2 is YFSETQ. This CDR3 spans 16 amino acids. The CDR3 sequence: CASSLPPVSNTGELFF. Written as DNA, the CDR3 is TGCGCCAGCAGCTTGCCACCAGTATCGAACACCGGGGAGCTGTTTTTT.

As DNA, the CDR3 is TGTGCCAGCAGTTCCCCTGAGCGGGGGGGCCTGAGGGGAAATGAGCAGTTCTTC. This encodes CASSSPERGGLRGNEQFF. The V gene is TRBV27, the J gene TRBJ2-1, with 10 bases aligning to TRBD2. The germline gives CDR1 MNHEY, CDR2 SMNVEV (reference sequence). The CDR3 is 18 residues long. V dropped 4 bases and J dropped 7; count of bases not matched to a gene: 16.

This chain joins TRBV4-1 and TRBJ2-2; D might be TRBD2 (5 bases). The germline gives CDR1 MGHRA, CDR2 YSYEKL. The CDR3 consists of 17 residues. V lost 1 base to trimming and J lost 4 bases, with 16 bases between them. This CDR3 reads CASSQVERRSSTGELFF. DNA for the CDR3: TGCGCCAGCAGCCAAGTTGAGCGGCGGAGTTCCACCGGGGAGCTGTTTTTT.

This chain uses TRBV19 with TRBJ2-7, with no clear D. The CDR3 loop spans 14 amino acids. The ends were cut back, 0 bases at V and 0 bases at J, with 6 bases in the middle. In germline, CDR1 is LNHDA, CDR2 SQIVND (reference sequence). The CDR3 bases are TGTGCCAGTAGTATAGATCTGAGCTCCTACGAGCAGTACTTC. Protein sequence: CASSIDLSSYEQYF. The full variable domain, with the rest looked up from reference TRBV19 and TRBJ2-7, is DGGITQSPKYLFRKEGQNVTLSCEQNLNHDAMYWYRQDPGQGLRLIYYSQIVNDFQKGDIAEGYSVSREKKESFPLTVTSAQKNPTAFYLCASSIDLSSYEQYFGPGTRLTVT.

V usage is TRBV2 and J usage is TRBJ1-1; D ambiguous. This CDR3 is 13 amino acids long. Between the trimmed V and J ends, which lost 5 bases and 1 base, there was a span of 8 bases. CDR1 is SNHLY and CDR2 is FYNNEI in the germline V gene. CDR3 amino acids: CASSLETNTEAFF. The CDR3 DNA follows: TGTGCCAGCAGTCTGGAGACGAACACTGAAGCTTTCTTT.

V is TRBV6-1 and J is TRBJ2-1, with 7 nucleotides matching TRBD1. Unmatched junction bases numbered 6, after V lost 6 bases and J lost 4 bases. Per germline, CDR1 MNHNS and CDR2 SASEGT. This CDR3 region has 14 residues. CDR3 coding DNA: TGTGCCAGCAGAGCAACGACAGGGTACAATGAGCAGTTCTTC. Translating it yields CASRATTGYNEQFF.

The rearrangement joins TRBV4-1 to TRBJ2-6; D may be TRBD1 (6 bases). Trimming removed 5 bases at V and 0 bases at J, with 11 bases between. The germline V gene encodes CDR1 MGHRA and CDR2 YSYEKL. The CDR3 has 16 residues. The DNA of the CDR3 is TGCGCCAGCAGCGAACGGACAGCCTCTGGGGCCAACGTCCTGACTTTC. Protein product: CASSERTASGANVLTF.

The chain has TRBV4-2 and TRBJ1-4; 8 bases map to TRBD1. Germline values: CDR1 LGHNA, CDR2 YNFKEQ. The CDR3 extends over 15 amino acids. J lost 4 bases, V lost 3 bases, and 4 bases had no gene match. Here the CDR3 reads CASSQTGVNNEKLFF. The CDR3 DNA reads as TGTGCCAGCAGCCAGACAGGGGTTAATAATGAAAAACTGTTTTTT.

The chain employs TRBV28 and TRBJ1-1; D is unclear. V was cut by 6 bases and J by 4 bases, with 18 bases left in between. The CDR3 length is 15 residues. Germline CDR1 reads MDHEN; CDR2 reads SYDVKM. The CDR3 DNA is TGTGCCAGCAGCTCCCGGTCTCGGGGTGTCACTGAAGCTTTCTTT. Its protein product is CASSSRSRGVTEAFF.

This rearrangement joins TRBV10-3 to TRBJ1-6; D is undetermined. V dropped 6 bases and J dropped 8 bases, with 11 bases sitting between them. Germline CDR1 reads ENHRY; CDR2 reads SYGVKD. This CDR3 comprises 13 residues. CDR3: CAIRADQDSPLHF. The CDR3 coding sequence is TGTGCCATCAGAGCGGACCAGGATTCACCCCTCCACTTT.